This T cell receptor (beta chain) came from a study of cytomegalovirus exposure and HLA in healthy donors. Comment on this clone: The target antigen is unknown.

Germline V lookup: CDR1 MGHDK, CDR2 SYGVNS. This CDR3 contains 13 residues. V lost 6 bases and J lost 2, with 11 bases in between. Study outcomes and limitations: Most likely, a cluster of highly shared sequence variants arose as a sequencing artifact.

60 Vbeta and 13 Jbeta primers were used in PCR. Only in-frame clones appear in the TCRdb table, and some are missing; sequencing was by immunoSEQ multiplex PCR. In all, the sample yields approximately 130,000 clones. The rearrangement links TRBV25-1 to TRBJ2-7; weak D call: TRBD2 (6 bases). This TCR derives from a woman in her fifties or sixties in good health and CMV-seronegative. Sequences were obtained from PBMCs. As DNA, the CDR3 is TGTGCCAGCAGCCGTCCGGGGGCCTACGAGCAGTACTTC. This codes for CASSRPGAYEQYF.